One sample yielded the 16 T cell receptor beta chains listed below, sequenced in a study of blood T cell repertoires in COVID-19. TCRdb's table, derived via immunoSEQ multiplex PCR, lists solely in-frame clones and lacks some. Of about 200,000 clones listed, 70% to 90% are singletons. Material: PBMCs or T cells enriched from blood (not recorded which). The receptors were sampled from a woman in her thirties who had been exposed to COVID-19.

V is TRBV5-6 and J is TRBJ1-4, with D possibly being TRBD1 (5 bases). V lost 0 bases and J lost 7, with 10 bases in between. The germline CDR1 and CDR2 sequences are SGHDT and YYEEEE. There are 14 residues in the CDR3. The CDR3 nucleotides read TGTGCCAGCAGCTTGGAAGCAGGGCCTGAAAAACTGTTTTTT. Translated: CASSLEAGPEKLFF. Looking up the rest from reference TRBV5-6 and TRBJ1-4 gives the full variable domain: DAGVTQSPTHLIKTRGQQVTLRCSPKSGHDTVSWYQQALGQGPQFIFQYYEEEERQRGNFPDRFSGHQFPNYSSELNVNALLLGDSALYLCASSLEAGPEKLFFGSGTQLSVL.

This chain uses TRBV5-8 with TRBJ2-7; 11 positions match TRBD2. Germline V gene lookup returns CDR1 SGHTS and CDR2 YDEGEE. The CDR3 loop spans 17 amino acids. Unmatched junction bases numbered 15, after V lost 4 bases and J lost 6 bases. This CDR3 reads CASSRAGTSGRRTEQYF. The CDR3 DNA reads as TGTGCCAGCAGCCGGGCCGGGACTAGCGGCCGCCGCACCGAGCAGTACTTC.

This clone appeared a single time. V and J are TRBV7-9 and TRBJ1-1; D might be TRBD1 (6 bases). Looked up from germline, CDR1 is SEHNR and CDR2 is FQNEAQ (reference sequence). Trimming left V 5 bases short and J 4 bases short, with 11 bases between. The CDR3 spans 13 residues. The CDR3 loop is CASSRGGPTEAFF. DNA of the CDR3: TGTGCCAGCAGCCGGGGGGGCCCCACTGAAGCTTTCTTT. The full variable domain, in which reference TRBV7-9 and TRBJ1-1 provide the parts outside the CDR3, is DTGVSQNPRHKITKRGQNVTFRCDPISEHNRLYWYRQTLGQGPEFLTYFQNEAQLEKSRLLSDRFSAERPKGSFSTLEIQRTEQGDSAMYLCASSRGGPTEAFFGQGTRLTVV.

The V gene is TRBV2, the J gene TRBJ2-1, with D possibly being TRBD2 (6 bases). The CDR3 sequence is 15 residues long. Trimming took 7 bases from V and 8 from J, leaving 21 bases between them. Looked up from germline, CDR1 is SNHLY and CDR2 is FYNNEI. CDR3 DNA: TGTGCCAGCAATTTGGTGGAGGGTGTACACGATGAGCAGTTCTTC. Encoded protein: CASNLVEGVHDEQFF. The full variable domain, rest sourced from reference TRBV2 and TRBJ2-1, is EPEVTQTPSHQVTQMGQEVILRCVPISNHLYFYWYRQILGQKVEFLVSFYNNEISEKSEIFDDQFSVERPDGSNFTLKIRSTKLEDSAMYFCASNLVEGVHDEQFFGPGTRLTVL.

This chain uses TRBV30 with TRBJ1-6; D gene uncertain. The V gene's germline CDR1 is GTSNPN and CDR2 SVGIG (reference sequence). Deletions cut 1 base from V and 10 bases from J, with 17 bases between. The CDR3 length is 15 residues. The CDR3 nucleotides are TGTGCCTGGAGTGCCGAGTCGAACGCCCACTCACCCCTCCACTTT. Amino acid sequence: CAWSAESNAHSPLHF. Looking up the rest from reference TRBV30 and TRBJ1-6 gives the full variable domain: SQTIHQWPATLVQPVGSPLSLECTVEGTSNPNLYWYRQAAGRGLQLLFYSVGIGQISSEVPQNLSASRPQDRQFILSSKKLLLSDSGFYLCAWSAESNAHSPLHFGNGTRLTVT.

This clone was seen more than once but under ten times. This chain links TRBV6-2 or TRBV6-3 with TRBJ1-6, with TRBD1 matching 8 bases. Germline CDR1 MNHEY, CDR2 SVGEGT. V gave up 6 bases and J gave up 4 bases; unmatched junction bases: 8. The length of the CDR3 is 16 residues. The CDR3 DNA reads TGTGCCAGCAGCCGGACAGGGAACCCTTATAATTCACCCCTCCACTTT. This gives the protein CASSRTGNPYNSPLHF.

The rearrangement links TRBV7-9 to TRBJ1-6; D ambiguous. With 5 bases removed from V and 11 bases from J, the gap between germline ends came to 10 bases. CDR3 size: 12 residues. CDR1 and CDR2 from the germline V gene are SEHNR and FQNEAQ (reference sequence). CDR3 in amino acids: CASSPGRPPLHF. In DNA form, the CDR3 reads TGTGCCAGCAGCCCCGGGAGGCCACCCCTCCACTTT.

This sequence joins TRBV27 and TRBJ2-7, with 7 bases matching TRBD1. The CDR3 consists of 14 residues. V shed 7 bases, J shed 0 bases, and the junction held 6 bases outside the gene matches. Germline-derived CDR1 and CDR2 are MNHEY and SMNVEV (reference sequence). The DNA for the CDR3 is TGTGCCAGCAAACGGGACAGCCGCTCCTACGAGCAGTACTTC. The encoded protein is CASKRDSRSYEQYF.

The genes are TRBV27 and TRBJ1-2; 9 bases are a match to TRBD1. The CDR3 extends over 15 amino acids. The germline CDR1 and CDR2 sequences are MNHEY and SMNVEV (reference sequence). After removal of 5 bases from V and 8 bases from J, the junction contained 12 bases not matched to a gene. The CDR3 bases are TGTGCCAGCAGTCCGATTACAGGGGGCGCTCAAGGCTACACCTTC. This gives the protein CASSPITGGAQGYTF.

The rearrangement uses TRBV12-3 or TRBV12-4 and TRBJ1-6; D is unclear. Trimming took 3 bases from V and 8 from J, leaving 5 bases between them. CDR3 size: 12 residues. The CDR3: CASSFGDSPLHF. The CDR3 nucleotides read TGTGCCAGCAGTTTCGGGGATTCACCCCTCCACTTT.

The rearrangement joins TRBV15 to TRBJ2-7; 7 nucleotides agree with TRBD1. The V and J ends lost 9 bases and 0 bases, in that order; junction bases with no gene match: 5. The CDR3 length is 13 residues. Germline V gene sequence: CDR1 LNHNV, CDR2 YYDKDF (reference sequence). This chain's CDR3 is CATRGTDSYEQYF. The CDR3 DNA follows: TGTGCCACTAGAGGGACAGACTCCTACGAGCAGTACTTC. The full variable domain, in which reference TRBV15 and TRBJ2-7 provide the parts outside the CDR3, is DAMVIQNPRYQVTQFGKPVTLSCSQTLNHNVMYWYQQKSSQAPKLLFHYYDKDFNNEADTPDNFQSRRPNTSFCFLDIRSPGLGDTAMYLCATRGTDSYEQYFGPGTRLTVT.

This clone appeared once. The rearrangement uses TRBV20-1 and TRBJ1-1, with D hard to call. The CDR3 consists of 12 residues. V gave up 3 bases and J gave up 5 bases, with 10 bases separating them. Germline V gene data show CDR1 as DFQATT and CDR2 as SNEGSKA (reference sequence). The CDR3 loop reads CSASEGGTEAFF. The CDR3 DNA follows: TGCAGTGCTAGTGAAGGAGGGACTGAAGCTTTCTTT.

This chain joins TRBV30 and TRBJ1-1, with D possibly TRBD1 on 5 matching bases. CDR1 and CDR2 (germline): GTSNPN, SVGIG (reference sequence). V lost 4 bases and J lost 0, with 9 bases in between. This CDR3 region has 13 residues. The CDR3 DNA follows: TGTGCCTGGACCTGGGGGGTGAACACTGAAGCTTTCTTT. Protein: CAWTWGVNTEAFF.

The chain employs TRBV7-3 and TRBJ1-1; 8 bases align to TRBD1. Trimming at V came to 5 bases and at J to 1 base, leaving 6 bases not matched to a gene. The CDR3 has 15 amino acids. Germline-derived CDR1 and CDR2 are SGHTA and FQGTGA. CDR3 sequence (DNA): TGTGCCAGCAGCACAACGACAGGGGAGAACACTGAAGCTTTCTTT. Amino acids: CASSTTTGENTEAFF.

The chain couples TRBV18 to TRBJ1-1; D not resolved. Between the trimmed V and J ends, which lost 1 base and 3 bases, there was a span of 12 bases. Germline loops: CDR1 KGHSH, CDR2 LQKENI. This CDR3 has 15 amino acids. CDR3 sequence reads: CASSPLSLRDTEAFF. In nucleotides, the CDR3 is TGTGCCAGCTCACCACTTTCCCTGAGGGACACTGAAGCTTTCTTT.

This clone has a single count. V gene TRBV24-1 combines with J gene TRBJ1-2, with D possibly being TRBD1 (5 bases). The CDR3 length is 14 residues. Per germline, CDR1 KGHDR and CDR2 SFDVKD. Between the trimmed V and J ends, which lost 5 bases and 2 bases, there was a span of 11 bases. CDR3 in amino acids: CATSGKDRNYGYTF. The DNA for the CDR3 is TGTGCCACCAGTGGTAAAGACAGAAACTATGGCTACACCTTC.